Each of the 32 T cell receptor beta chains below was sequenced from the same sample in a study of T cells in localized non-small cell lung cancer. Generated by immunoSEQ multiplex PCR, the TCRdb table keeps only in-frame clones and is missing some. This sample has fewer than 15,000 clones, with 25% to 30% found just once. The source was lung tumor tissue, collected before any cancer treatment. The source of these receptors is a female donor at least 60 years old with stage I lung adenocarcinoma.

This clone was picked up a small number of times. J is TRBJ1-4 and V is TRBV11-3, with unresolved D. This CDR3 has 14 amino acids. CDR1 is SGHNT and CDR2 is YENEEA in the germline V gene. V gave up 2 bases and J gave up 1 base, with 5 bases separating them. The CDR3 protein is CASSLFLTNEKLFF. The CDR3 region has the DNA TGTGCCAGCAGCTTATTTTTAACTAATGAAAAACTGTTTTTT.

This clone appeared a few times. J is TRBJ2-3 and V is TRBV9, with D tentatively TRBD1 (5 bases). The length of the CDR3 is 13 residues. Per the germline V gene, CDR1 is SGDLS and CDR2 is YYNGEE. Deletions cut 3 bases from V and 6 bases from J, with 11 bases between. The CDR3 is CASSGGPQDTQYF. The CDR3 DNA reads as TGTGCCAGCAGCGGGGGCCCCCAGGATACGCAGTATTTT. Using reference TRBV9 and TRBJ2-3 for the parts outside the CDR3, the full variable domain is DSGVTQTPKHLITATGQRVTLRCSPRSGDLSVYWYQQSLDQGLQFLIQYYNGEERAKGNILERFSAQQFPDLHSELNLSSLELGDSALYFCASSGGPQDTQYFGPGTRLTVL.

This clone appeared many times. V usage is TRBV6-8 and J usage is TRBJ2-3; possible D gene TRBD1, 5 bases. Germline CDR1 and CDR2: MNHGY and SAAAGT. The CDR3 consists of 15 residues. With 8 bases removed from V and 2 bases from J, the gap between germline ends came to 17 bases. The DNA for the CDR3 is TGTGCCAGCTCAGGGCAAGCCCTCTACACAGATACGCAGTATTTT. Encoded protein: CASSGQALYTDTQYF.

This clone was counted at least ten times. V is TRBV11-3 and J is TRBJ2-3, with 8 bases aligning to TRBD1. Germline V gene data show CDR1 as SGHNT and CDR2 as YENEEA. The V and J ends lost 3 bases and 1 base, in that order; junction bases with no gene match: 6. The CDR3 runs 16 residues. CDR3 sequence reads: CASSLVPGGGTDTQYF. In DNA, the CDR3 is TGTGCCAGCAGCTTGGTTCCAGGGGGCGGCACAGATACGCAGTATTTT.

This clone was recorded at least ten times. The J gene is TRBJ2-5, the V gene TRBV11-3; TRBD1 might be the D (5 bases). Germline CDR1 SGHNT, CDR2 YENEEA. The CDR3 consists of 14 residues. Trimming took 2 bases from V and 6 from J, leaving 13 bases between them. CDR3 sequence: CASSLLWQGKTQYF. Written as DNA, the CDR3 is TGTGCCAGCAGCTTACTGTGGCAGGGAAAGACCCAGTACTTC.

The chain links TRBV11-3 to TRBJ1-1; TRBD1 aligns across 8 bases. The V segment lost 1 base and the J segment 3 bases; nucleotides outside the gene matches: 7. The germline V gene encodes CDR1 SGHNT and CDR2 YENEEA. This CDR3 has 16 residues. CDR3 DNA sequence: TGTGCCAGCAGCTTAGGCAGGGGGCTGGAGGACACTGAAGCTTTCTTT. Its translation: CASSLGRGLEDTEAFF. Variable domain in full (rest from reference TRBV11-3 and TRBJ1-1): EAGVVQSPRYKIIEKKQPVAFWCNPISGHNTLYWYLQNLGQGPELLIRYENEEAVDDSQLPKDRFSAERLKGVDSTLKIQPAELGDSAVYLCASSLGRGLEDTEAFFGQGTRLTVV.

J is TRBJ1-1 and V is TRBV6-8, with 9 bases matching TRBD1. Germline CDR1 reads MNHGY; CDR2 reads SAAAGT. This CDR3 is built from 14 residues. Trimming cost V 6 bases and J 4 bases; bases outside gene matches: 6. The CDR3 DNA is TGTGCCAGCAGACCCGGGACAGGGCTCACTGAAGCTTTCTTT. Its protein product is CASRPGTGLTEAFF.

V and J are TRBV25-1 and TRBJ2-1, with D maybe TRBD1 (5 bases). The V end lost 8 bases, the J end lost 7 bases, and 21 bases lay between the germline ends. Germline V gene lookup returns CDR1 MGHDK and CDR2 SYGVNS. This CDR3 has 15 residues. CDR3 sequence reads: CASAPDKGVWNEQFF. The CDR3 DNA reads as TGTGCCAGCGCCCCGGACAAAGGGGTCTGGAATGAGCAGTTCTTC.

This clone has more than one count but fewer than ten. The chain combines TRBV23-1 with TRBJ2-1, with TRBD2 identical over 8 bases. TRBV23-1 is an open reading frame, and its role is uncertain. CDR3 size: 17 residues. V shed 6 bases, J shed 4 bases, and the junction held 14 bases outside the gene matches. CDR3 protein: CASSQEPLAGLYNEQFF. As DNA, the CDR3 is TGCGCCAGCAGCCAAGAGCCTCTAGCGGGCTTGTACAATGAGCAGTTCTTC.

This clone occurred many times. This chain connects TRBV9 to TRBJ1-3, with TRBD1 as a possible D gene (5 bases). The V and J ends lost 3 bases and 2 bases respectively, with 12 bases between them. The CDR3 consists of 15 residues. Germline loops: CDR1 SGDLS, CDR2 YYNGEE. The CDR3 reads CASSADITPGNTIYF. The CDR3 DNA is TGTGCCAGCAGCGCGGACATAACCCCTGGAAACACCATATATTTT.

This clone was seen only a few times. CDR3 coding DNA: TGTGCCAGCAGCTTAGTAGCAGGGGATAGCAATCAGCCCCAGCATTTT. This codes for CASSLVAGDSNQPQHF. V is TRBV11-3 and J is TRBJ1-5, with D perhaps matching TRBD1 (6 bases). Germline CDR1 SGHNT, CDR2 YENEEA. V was clipped by 1 base and J by 0 bases, with 10 bases between them. The CDR3 has 16 amino acids.

This clone appeared many times. The chain employs TRBV4-1 and TRBJ2-3; no clear D. Germline V gene data show CDR1 as MGHRA and CDR2 as YSYEKL. The V and J ends lost 1 base and 4 bases respectively, with 6 bases between them. The CDR3 runs to 13 residues. CDR3 sequence reads: CASSQAVADTQYF. The CDR3 DNA sequence: TGCGCCAGCAGCCAAGCGGTTGCAGATACGCAGTATTTT.

In this sample, this clone turned up many times. This chain connects TRBV11-3 to TRBJ1-6; D unresolved. Looked up from germline, CDR1 is SGHNT and CDR2 is YENEEA. CDR3 length: 14 residues. Trimming left V 3 bases short and J 0 bases short, with 3 bases between. The CDR3 nucleotides read TGTGCCAGCAGCTTCAGCTCCTATAATTCACCCCTCCACTTT. Its protein product is CASSFSSYNSPLHF.

This chain joins TRBV11-3 and TRBJ1-4, with TRBD1 as a possible D gene (5 bases). This CDR3 region has 14 residues. Trimming took 5 bases from V and 5 from J, leaving 12 bases between them. CDR1 is SGHNT and CDR2 is YENEEA in the germline V gene. The chain's CDR3 is CASSVRGLNEKLFF. As DNA, the CDR3 is TGTGCCAGCAGCGTTAGGGGCCTGAATGAAAAACTGTTTTTT.

This clone is medium-sized. This chain joins TRBV11-3 and TRBJ1-1; no firm D call. This CDR3 has 16 residues. The ends were cut back, 2 bases at V and 0 bases at J, with 13 bases in the middle. Germline lookup yields CDR1 SGHNT and CDR2 YENEEA. CDR3 loop: CASSLQSATMNTEAFF. As DNA, the CDR3 is TGTGCCAGCAGCTTACAGTCTGCAACCATGAACACTGAAGCTTTCTTT. Full variable domain (rest looked up from reference TRBV11-3 and TRBJ1-1): EAGVVQSPRYKIIEKKQPVAFWCNPISGHNTLYWYLQNLGQGPELLIRYENEEAVDDSQLPKDRFSAERLKGVDSTLKIQPAELGDSAVYLCASSLQSATMNTEAFFGQGTRLTVV.

This clone was detected only a few times. The chain uses TRBV15 and TRBJ2-2; D is undetermined. Trimming took off 0 bases at V and 4 bases at J, with 9 bases between the two ends. The CDR3 is 15 amino acids. Germline V CDR1 and CDR2: LNHNV, YYDKDF (reference sequence). In DNA, the CDR3 is TGTGCCACCAGCAGAGATAGGACCCTCACCGGGGAGCTGTTTTTT. The encoded protein is CATSRDRTLTGELFF.

This clone was seen a few times. The V and J genes are TRBV6-7 and TRBJ2-3; 7 nucleotides match TRBD2. TRBV6-7 is identified as an open reading frame with a role that is uncertain. The V and J ends lost 10 bases and 6 bases, in that order; junction bases with no gene match: 4. The CDR3 extends over 11 amino acids. DNA for the CDR3: TGTGCCATCGGGACTACTGATACGCAGTATTTT. Residues: CAIGTTDTQYF.

The CDR3 protein is CASSYRGTLSSYNEQFF. The CDR3 nucleotides are TGTGCCAGCAGTTACCGAGGGACCTTGAGCTCCTACAATGAGCAGTTCTTC. J is TRBJ2-1 and V is TRBV6-8, with D possibly being TRBD1 or TRBD2 (5 bases each). Germline CDR1 and CDR2: MNHGY and SAAAGT. CDR3 length equals 17 residues. V lost 2 bases to trimming and J lost 0 bases, with 14 bases between them.

V and J are TRBV9 and TRBJ2-2; 10 bases are a match to TRBD2. CDR1 SGDLS and CDR2 YYNGEE come from the germline V gene. Losses at the gene ends were 4 bases for V and 5 bases for J; bases not matched to a gene: 14. The CDR3 covers 18 residues. Written as DNA, the CDR3 is TGTGCCAGCAGCATCCGCCCCCCTGGGACTAGCGAGACCGGGGAGCTGTTTTTT. This codes for CASSIRPPGTSETGELFF.

This clone was counted only a few times. The rearrangement links TRBV11-3 to TRBJ2-7; D gene ambiguous. V was shortened by 2 bases and J by 2 bases, with 10 bases between the two germline ends. Germline CDR1 and CDR2: SGHNT and YENEEA. The CDR3 is 14 residues long. CDR3 bases: TGTGCCAGCAGCTTACGCGACGGCCCCTACGAGCAGTACTTC. As protein: CASSLRDGPYEQYF.

This clone was observed once. The chain couples TRBV19 to TRBJ2-2; 8 bases align to TRBD2. The CDR3 is 16 amino acids. V lost 6 bases, J lost 0 bases, and 6 bases stayed unmatched. Germline V gene lookup returns CDR1 LNHDA and CDR2 SQIVND (reference sequence). The CDR3 DNA follows: TGTGCCAGTAGCTGGGCTAGCGGGTCGAACACCGGGGAGCTGTTTTTT. Translation gives CASSWASGSNTGELFF.

This chain joins TRBV30 and TRBJ1-6; D uncertain. This CDR3 is 14 amino acids long. Trimming removed 3 bases at V and 7 bases at J, with 13 bases between. Germline V CDR1 and CDR2: GTSNPN, SVGIG (reference sequence). This CDR3 is CAWRLDLQNSPLHF. The CDR3 DNA sequence: TGTGCCTGGAGGTTGGACCTCCAAAATTCACCCCTCCACTTT.

The CDR3 sequence: CASSQLLVNYGYTF. The CDR3 DNA is TGTGCCAGCAGCCAACTTTTGGTTAACTATGGCTACACCTTC. The rearrangement uses TRBV11-3 and TRBJ1-2; no firm D call. V was cut by 5 bases and J by 1 base, with 11 bases left in between. Germline CDR1 is SGHNT and CDR2 is YENEEA. This CDR3 comprises 14 residues. The variable domain in full, completed from reference TRBV11-3 and TRBJ1-2, reads EAGVVQSPRYKIIEKKQPVAFWCNPISGHNTLYWYLQNLGQGPELLIRYENEEAVDDSQLPKDRFSAERLKGVDSTLKIQPAELGDSAVYLCASSQLLVNYGYTFGSGTRLTVV.

The chain combines TRBV19 with TRBJ1-1; TRBD1 matches 10 bases. Per germline, CDR1 LNHDA and CDR2 SQIVND (reference sequence). The CDR3 contains 15 residues. V gave up 6 bases and J gave up 4 bases; unmatched junction bases: 8. The chain's CDR3 is CASRTLGTGVTEAFF. CDR3 nucleotide sequence: TGTGCCAGTAGAACCCTCGGGACAGGGGTCACTGAAGCTTTCTTT.

This clone was seen more than once but under ten times. The chain links TRBV9 to TRBJ2-7, with 7 positions matching TRBD1. V shed 4 bases and J 6 bases; nucleotides not matched to a gene: 7. Germline V gene data show CDR1 as SGDLS and CDR2 as YYNGEE. The CDR3 contains 13 residues. CDR3 in amino acids: CASSLGTVGEQYF. In DNA form, the CDR3 reads TGTGCCAGCAGCCTTGGGACAGTCGGCGAGCAGTACTTC.

The chain carries TRBV15 and TRBJ1-1; D remains unclear. Per germline, CDR1 LNHNV and CDR2 YYDKDF (reference sequence). CDR3 length equals 14 residues. V dropped 0 bases and J dropped 0 bases, with 5 bases sitting between them. CDR3 protein: CATSREPVNTEAFF. The CDR3 DNA sequence: TGTGCCACCAGCAGAGAACCGGTGAACACTGAAGCTTTCTTT. Looking up the rest from reference TRBV15 and TRBJ1-1 gives the full variable domain: DAMVIQNPRYQVTQFGKPVTLSCSQTLNHNVMYWYQQKSSQAPKLLFHYYDKDFNNEADTPDNFQSRRPNTSFCFLDIRSPGLGDTAMYLCATSREPVNTEAFFGQGTRLTVV.

This clone ranks as medium-sized. This chain links TRBV6-8 with TRBJ1-1; D is unclear. V lost 2 bases and J 3 bases, leaving 4 bases between the germline ends. The CDR3 totals 12 residues. From germline, CDR1 is MNHGY and CDR2 SAAAGT. The CDR3 sequence is CASSYRDTEAFF. DNA for the CDR3: TGTGCCAGCAGTTACCGGGACACTGAAGCTTTCTTT.

The chain is built from TRBV4-1 and TRBJ2-3, with D unresolved. CDR1 and CDR2 (germline): MGHRA, YSYEKL. The CDR3 spans 13 residues. V was cut by 1 base and J by 4 bases, with 6 bases left in between. The CDR3 sequence is CASSQAWADTQYF. The CDR3 DNA follows: TGCGCCAGCAGCCAAGCCTGGGCAGATACGCAGTATTTT.

This clone was seen a few times. The rearrangement uses TRBV6-8 and TRBJ2-1; 8 positions agree with TRBD2. Germline V gives CDR1 MNHGY, CDR2 SAAAGT. The length of the CDR3 is 16 residues. The V and J ends lost 0 bases and 6 bases, in that order; junction bases with no gene match: 7. CDR3 loop: CASSYSVGAGGNEQFF. The CDR3 DNA follows: TGTGCCAGCAGTTACTCCGTCGGGGCGGGGGGCAATGAGCAGTTCTTC.

This clone was observed a handful of times. The chain has TRBV15 and TRBJ1-4; TRBD1 matches 11 bases. J was trimmed by 0 bases and V by 5 bases; bases with no gene match: 11. There are 19 residues in the CDR3. Germline V gene data show CDR1 as LNHNV and CDR2 as YYDKDF (reference sequence). CDR3: CATSSLGGTGGATNEKLFF. The CDR3 coding sequence is TGTGCCACCAGCTCTCTAGGGGGGACAGGGGGAGCAACTAATGAAAAACTGTTTTTT.

The chain has TRBV9 and TRBJ1-2; D is ambiguous. This CDR3 region has 12 residues. Trimming stripped 0 bases from V and 8 bases from J, with 8 bases between. Germline lookup yields CDR1 SGDLS and CDR2 YYNGEE. The CDR3 here is CASSVGLGGYTF. Here the CDR3 DNA reads TGTGCCAGCAGCGTAGGGTTAGGGGGCTACACCTTC.

This clone has a handful of counts. The chain has TRBV23-1 and TRBJ1-6, with no clear D. TRBV23-1 is an ORF; its function is uncertain. Trimming left V 6 bases short and J 11 bases short, with 17 bases between. There are 14 residues in the CDR3. As DNA, the CDR3 is TGCGCCAGCAGCCAAGATTCGAGGACTCCACCCCTCCACTTT. Protein product: CASSQDSRTPPLHF.